A single T cell receptor beta chain is shown here with its context. This clone was seen only a few times. Its antigen is currently not known. Base qualities are missing; no much larger clone stands one base away. This specimen comes from a study of preoperative IRX-2 immunotherapy in early breast cancer (dated by TCRdb to between 2018 and 2020). The label giving this sample's treatment or condition can be read as: preoperative locoregional IRX-2 cytokine immunotherapy. The samples were obtained from a phase Ib study in which preoperative, locoregional IRX-2 cytokine immunotherapy intended to prime immune responses was tested. Donors were patients with early-stage breast cancer who received IRX-2 before surgery. The CDR3 goes from the cysteine to the phenylalanine over 13 residues. Just CDR3 DNA is preserved here, 39 bases in frame from base 1. The germline V gene sets CDR1 to MNHGY and CDR2 to SAAAGT. V is clipped by 5 bases and J by 2 bases, and the sequence between their germline boundaries is 7 bases long.

The library was made by the immunoSEQ multiplex PCR assay. TCRdb took over this immuneACCESS table, retaining in-frame rearrangements with V and J assigned. Such tables are incomplete; in checked studies, under half of the missing clones stem from an unresolved V gene, and the remainder is unexplained. The sample contains over 20,000 clones, 80% to 90% of them found a single time. The ten largest clones represent roughly 1.3% of the sample. The input for sequencing was lymph node tissue, taken after IRX-2 immunotherapy. This TCR came from a human donor with breast cancer. The sequence links TRBV6-8 to TRBJ1-3, with no D gene named confidently. Here the CDR3 is given as CASSRYTGNTIYF. The DNA sequence is TGTGCCAGCAGTAGATATACTGGAAACACCATATATTTT.